Sequencing of this T cell receptor (beta chain) was carried out in a study of CD8 T cells in ankylosing spondylitis. Whole-study findings and limits: Characteristic of ankylosing spondylitis blood, it appeared, was a TCR beta motif comprising about eight highly homologous variants. Within matched ankylosing spondylitis synovial fluid, disease-linked clones were reportedly significantly enriched. Reactive arthritis synovial fluid and blood were previously reported to contain some motif variants.

Germline assignment: CDR1 DFQATT and CDR2 SNEGSKA (reference sequence). The CDR3 has 13 amino acids. As the method for making TCR beta libraries, quantitative 5'-RACE with molecular barcodes was used. TCRdb re-called the 5' RACE reads with MiXCR, one entry per CDR3 protein. Among 200,000 to 300,000 distinct CDR3 sequences, 20% to 30% were seen once, and the ten largest hold 0.6% to 0.75%. In regard to this clonotype: The antigen is not known.

Source material: blood, either unsorted or a sorted T cell fraction (not recorded which). The TCR originated in a male donor with ankylosing spondylitis or in good health (not recorded which). The chain recombines TRBV20-1 with TRBJ2-7, with D possibly TRBD1 on 6 matching bases. The CDR3 loop is CRASGPKGDEQYF. For the CDR3, the DNA is TGCCGGGCTTCAGGGCCAAAGGGGGACGAGCAGTACTTC.